A selection of T cell receptor beta chains follows, all from one sample in a study of blood T cell repertoires in COVID-19. Clones were sequenced by immunoSEQ multiplex PCR, and TCRdb holds only the in-frame ones, with some missing. The sample carries 60,000 to 85,000 clones, approximately 79% recorded once. Source material: peripheral blood. The receptors were sampled from a human donor with acute or convalescent COVID-19. The donor label of this sample is uncertain. Each CDR3 is given with its conserved first and last residue. Fields, in order: clone size, J gene, D gene, V gene, CDR3 DNA, CDR3 protein. A D gene is named only where the DNA matches it firmly. Rows give clone size only sometimes, using once, few, many, or a class for an expanded clone.

size: .
J: TRBJ1-2
D: TRBD1
V: TRBV19
DNA: TGTGCCAGTAGTACCCCGACAGGGGATTTTGGCTACACCTTC
CDR3: CASSTPTGDFGYTF

size: few
J: TRBJ1-5
D: .
V: TRBV28
DNA: TGTGCCAGCAGCCCTCGACAGTTCAATCAGCCCCAGCATTTT
CDR3: CASSPRQFNQPQHF

size: .
J: TRBJ1-5
D: .
V: TRBV7-9
DNA: TGTGCCAGCAGCTTAAATAACGGGAATCAGCCCCAGCATTTT
CDR3: CASSLNNGNQPQHF

size: once
J: TRBJ2-7
D: .
V: TRBV11-3
DNA: TGTGCCAGCAGCCCTGACACGTCTGGAGAGCAGTACTTC
CDR3: CASSPDTSGEQYF

size: .
J: TRBJ2-5
D: .
V: TRBV3-1/TRBV3-2
DNA: TGTGCCAGCAGCCAATTTCTCCCGGGGGTGGAGACCCAGTACTTC
CDR3: CASSQFLPGVETQYF

size: .
J: TRBJ2-5
D: TRBD2
V: TRBV19
DNA: TGTGCCAGTAGTGGGACGGGGGGGGAGACCCAGTACTTC
CDR3: CASSGTGGETQYF

size: .
J: TRBJ2-1
D: .
V: TRBV11-2
DNA: TGTGCCAGCAGCCCGGAGAGTTATGAGCAGTTCTTC
CDR3: CASSPESYEQFF

size: .
J: TRBJ1-1
D: .
V: TRBV20-1
DNA: TGCAGTGCTAGTAACAAGAACACTGAAGCTTTCTTT
CDR3: CSASNKNTEAFF

size: .
J: TRBJ1-4
D: TRBD1
V: TRBV19
DNA: TGTGCCAGTCATCCAGGGGGCACTAATGAAAAACTGTTTTTT
CDR3: CASHPGGTNEKLFF

size: .
J: TRBJ2-1
D: .
V: TRBV11-2
DNA: TGTGCCAGCAGCTCTTGGACAGCCACCTACAATGAGCAGTTCTTC
CDR3: CASSSWTATYNEQFF

size: .
J: TRBJ1-4
D: .
V: TRBV2
DNA: TGTGCCAGCAAACAAGCGAGGGTAGCTAATGAAAAACTGTTTTTT
CDR3: CASKQARVANEKLFF

size: .
J: TRBJ2-3
D: .
V: TRBV3-1/TRBV3-2
DNA: TGTGCCAGCAGCCAACTCCCAGGCACAGATACGCAGTATTTT
CDR3: CASSQLPGTDTQYF

size: few
J: TRBJ1-3
D: TRBD1
V: TRBV5-1
DNA: TGCGCCAGCAGCATATACGGACAGGGAGGAGGAAACACCATATATTTT
CDR3: CASSIYGQGGGNTIYF

size: .
J: TRBJ1-6
D: TRBD1
V: TRBV5-6
DNA: TGTGCCAGTAAACAGGGGGATAATTCACCCCTCCACTTT
CDR3: CASKQGDNSPLHF

size: .
J: TRBJ2-3
D: TRBD2
V: TRBV10-3
DNA: TGTGCCATTGGAACTAGCGGTTTCACAGATACGCAGTATTTT
CDR3: CAIGTSGFTDTQYF

size: .
J: TRBJ2-2
D: TRBD2
V: TRBV5-4
DNA: TGTGCCAGCAGCCCACCTGGACTAGCGGGGAACACCGGGGAGCTGTTTTTT
CDR3: CASSPPGLAGNTGELFF

size: .
J: TRBJ2-2
D: TRBD1
V: TRBV6-6
DNA: TGTGCCAGCATCCGGGGACAGGCCAACGGGGAGCTGTTTTTT
CDR3: CASIRGQANGELFF

size: .
J: TRBJ1-2
D: TRBD1
V: TRBV2
DNA: TGTGCCAGCAGTTCCGGACAGGGAACGGGCTACACCTTC
CDR3: CASSSGQGTGYTF

size: .
J: TRBJ1-1
D: .
V: TRBV10-3
DNA: TGTGCCATCAGTGGGGGAGTGATGGAAGCTTTCTTT
CDR3: CAISGGVMEAFF

size: .
J: TRBJ1-6
D: .
V: TRBV7-2
DNA: TGTGCCAGCAGTCCCAGGGGTCGAGCCCTCCACTTT
CDR3: CASSPRGRALHF

size: .
J: TRBJ2-1
D: .
V: TRBV10-3
DNA: TGTGCCATCAGTGAGTCAATACAGGAGACCTCCTACAATGAGCAGTTCTTC
CDR3: CAISESIQETSYNEQFF

size: .
J: TRBJ2-5
D: .
V: TRBV27
DNA: TGTGCCAGCAGTTTATCCAGGGGACCTGACCAAGAGACCCAGTACTTC
CDR3: CASSLSRGPDQETQYF

size: .
J: TRBJ2-7
D: .
V: TRBV19
DNA: TGTGCCAGTAGTATTGGGCCCCAATACGAGCAGTACTTC
CDR3: CASSIGPQYEQYF

size: .
J: TRBJ2-1
D: TRBD2
V: TRBV24-1
DNA: TGTGCCACCAGTGTCGGGACTAGCGGGTACAATGAGCAGTTCTTC
CDR3: CATSVGTSGYNEQFF

size: .
J: TRBJ2-7
D: TRBD2
V: TRBV6-5
DNA: TGTGCCAGCGGGACAGCGGGAGGGGCCTACGAGCAGTACTTC
CDR3: CASGTAGGAYEQYF

size: .
J: TRBJ2-1
D: .
V: TRBV10-2
DNA: TGCGCCAGCAGTGGAAATCTAGGGGGGGCCTACAATGAGCAGTTCTTC
CDR3: CASSGNLGGAYNEQFF

size: .
J: TRBJ2-6
D: .
V: TRBV12-1
DNA: TGTGCCAGCAGCTACGACAGGGGCCGGGCCAACGTCCTGACTTTC
CDR3: CASSYDRGRANVLTF

size: .
J: TRBJ2-1
D: TRBD2
V: TRBV6-5
DNA: TGTGCCAGCACCAAGGCGGGAGGTCCCCACAATGAGCAGTTCTTC
CDR3: CASTKAGGPHNEQFF

size: few
J: TRBJ2-7
D: TRBD1
V: TRBV7-9
DNA: TGTGCCAGCAGCCGATCCGGGACAGCCTACGAGCAGTACTTC
CDR3: CASSRSGTAYEQYF

size: .
J: TRBJ2-3
D: TRBD2
V: TRBV7-8
DNA: TGTGCCAGCAGCTACTTGTCGGACCCTAGCGGGAGATGGGCAGATACGCAGTATTTT
CDR3: CASSYLSDPSGRWADTQYF

size: .
J: TRBJ2-2
D: TRBD2
V: TRBV4-2
DNA: TGTGCCAGCAGCACTCCGAGGGGAACTAGCGGGGGCACCGGGGAGCTGTTTTTT
CDR3: CASSTPRGTSGGTGELFF

size: .
J: TRBJ2-3
D: TRBD1
V: TRBV15
DNA: TGTGCCACCAGCAGCTCGCAGGAGTGGGGACAGGGGAGGCCAGATACGCAGTATTTT
CDR3: CATSSSQEWGQGRPDTQYF

size: few
J: TRBJ1-6
D: TRBD1
V: TRBV28
DNA: TGTGCCAGCAGTTTATGGGGTACACAGGGGGAACCCCTCCACTTT
CDR3: CASSLWGTQGEPLHF

size: medium-sized
J: TRBJ1-1
D: TRBD1
V: TRBV29-1
DNA: TGCAGCGTTGAAGGGGGACAGGGGCCCACTGAAGCTTTCTTT
CDR3: CSVEGGQGPTEAFF

size: .
J: TRBJ1-4
D: .
V: TRBV7-8
DNA: TGTGCCAGCAGCCGTTCCGCCCCCGGGACTCAAAAACTGTTTTTT
CDR3: CASSRSAPGTQKLFF

size: .
J: TRBJ1-2
D: .
V: TRBV7-6
DNA: TGTGCCAGCAGCCTCCTCGAGGGAAACTATGGCTACACCTTC
CDR3: CASSLLEGNYGYTF

size: few
J: TRBJ1-3
D: .
V: TRBV18
DNA: TGTGCCAGCTCAGTCTTGAGCCCTAGCTCTGGAAACACCATATATTTT
CDR3: CASSVLSPSSGNTIYF

size: .
J: TRBJ1-1
D: TRBD1
V: TRBV2
DNA: TGTGCCAGCAGCCAGGACAGGTGGGCCACTGAAGCTTTCTTT
CDR3: CASSQDRWATEAFF

size: .
J: TRBJ2-1
D: TRBD2
V: TRBV15
DNA: TGTGCCACCAGCAGAACTTTGGGGGGACTAGCGGACAATGAGCAGTTCTTC
CDR3: CATSRTLGGLADNEQFF